Listed below are T cell receptor beta chains from one sample, sequenced in a study of tumor and adjacent non-tumor tissue in lung cancer. TCRdb re-called the multiplex PCR reads with MiXCR, one entry per CDR3 protein. The sample gives about 86,000 distinct CDR3 sequences, around 76% of which show up once; around a fifth is in the top ten. The material sequenced was distant non-tumor lung tissue. All receptors come from a woman in her fifties or sixties with non-small cell lung cancer. The CDR3 runs from the conserved cysteine through the conserved F or W. D genes are given only for firm matches. Size tells how often a clone was seen (once, few, many) or the class of an expanded clone, and some rows leave it out.

v_call	d_call	j_call	clone_size	cdr3_aa	cdr3_nt
TRBV7-9	-	TRBJ2-7	many	CASSPDLLKQYF	TGTGCCAGCAGCCCGGACTTGTTAAAGCAGTACTTC
TRBV29-1	-	TRBJ2-7	-	CSVVGEARGVLYDQYF	TGCAGCGTTGTTGGGGAAGCGAGAGGAGTCTTGTACGATCAGTACTTC
TRBV4-1	-	TRBJ2-3	-	CTSSQVGNTDTQYF	TGCACCAGCAGCCAAGTCGGAAACACAGATACGCAGTATTTT
TRBV20-1	TRBD2	TRBJ2-3	few	CSSRNPGTSTDMQYF	TGCAGTTCTAGAAACCCCGGGACTAGCACAGATATGCAGTATTTT
TRBV11-2	-	TRBJ2-5	-	CASSVTGLAETQYF	TGTGCCAGCAGTGTCACAGGACTTGCGGAGACCCAGTACTTC
TRBV11-2	TRBD2	TRBJ2-3	-	CASDIRLSGGKFGTDTQYF	TGTGCCAGCGACATCAGACTATCGGGAGGGAAATTCGGCACAGATACGCAGTATTTT
TRBV10-3	TRBD1	TRBJ2-7	-	CVISESRDRGYEQYF	TGTGTCATCAGTGAGTCAAGGGACAGAGGCTACGAACAGTACTTC
TRBV11-2	-	TRBJ2-1	-	CASNLEAFGEQFF	TGTGCTAGTAACCTGGAGGCCTTCGGGGAGCAGTTCTTC
TRBV5-6	TRBD1	TRBJ2-1	-	CVSSSTGHNEQFF	TGTGTCAGTAGCTCGACAGGGCACAATGAGCAGTTCTTC
TRBV6-5	-	TRBJ2-2	-	CASIARTGELFF	TGTGCCAGCATTGCCCGTACCGGGGAACTGTTTTTT
TRBV12-3/TRBV12-4	-	TRBJ2-7	-	CISSSAGLELYEQYF	TGTATCAGCAGTTCAGCAGGGTTGGAGCTCTACGAGCAGTACTTC
TRBV6-6	TRBD1	TRBJ1-5	-	CASTSGGSSNQPQHF	TGTGCCAGCACTTCAGGGGGCTCAAGCAATCAGCCCCAACATTTT
TRBV4-2	-	TRBJ2-1	-	CASSQEGDGVPYDEQFF	TGTGCCAGCAGCCAAGAGGGGGATGGCGTGCCCTACGATGAGCAGTTCTTC
TRBV1	-	TRBJ2-2	-	CTSSQDGSGSGRIGELLF	TGCACTAGCAGTCAAGACGGTAGCGGGAGTGGGAGGATCGGGGAGCTGCTTTTT
TRBV5-1	-	TRBJ2-6	once	CASSATGDSGANVPTF	TGCGCCAGCAGCGCTACCGGAGACTCTGGGGCCAACGTCCCGACTTTC
TRBV29-1	-	TRBJ2-5	-	CGGWDNQETQHF	TGCGGGGGGTGGGACAACCAAGAGACCCAGCATTTC
TRBV4-1	-	TRBJ2-1	-	CASNQDQISSNEQFF	TGCGCCAGCAACCAAGATCAGATTAGCTCCAATGAGCAGTTCTTC
TRBV29-1	-	TRBJ2-7	-	CSVVESGDKQYF	TGCAGCGTTGTAGAGTCGGGGGACAAGCAGTACTTC
TRBV29-1	-	TRBJ2-1	-	CSVEKAYSEQFF	TGCAGCGTTGAGAAAGCCTACAGTGAGCAATTCTTC
TRBV4-2	-	TRBJ2-4	-	CASSINSGDVGKNIQYF	TGTGCCAGCAGCATAAATTCAGGGGACGTGGGCAAAAACATTCAGTACTTC
TRBV11-2	-	TRBJ2-3	-	CAISLGSEDRQYF	TGTGCCATCAGCTTAGGGTCGGAAGATAGGCAGTATTTT
TRBV11-1	-	TRBJ2-1	few	CASSPTPSTGNEQFF	TGTGCTAGCAGCCCGACTCCTTCGACGGGCAATGAACAGTTCTTC
TRBV6-6	TRBD2	TRBJ2-1	-	CASSFPYRGRNNEQFF	TGTGCCAGCAGTTTCCCCTATCGCGGGAGAAACAATGAGCAGTTCTTC
TRBV6-6	-	TRBJ2-3	-	CTDTEDSTTDTQYF	TGTACCGACACCGAAGACAGTACGACAGATACGCAGTATTTT
TRBV29-1	-	TRBJ2-7	-	CGVESLWREDYEQYF	TGCGGCGTTGAAAGCTTGTGGAGGGAAGACTACGAGCAGTACTTC
TRBV6-2/TRBV6-3	-	TRBJ2-1	-	CASSYPLGASYSEQFF	TGTGCCAGCAGTTATCCCCTGGGGGCTTCCTACAGTGAGCAGTTCTTC
TRBV28	-	TRBJ1-5	many	CASSPRGTLWQPQHF	TGTGCCAGCAGTCCAAGGGGGACCCTCTGGCAGCCCCAGCATTTT
TRBV25-1	TRBD2	TRBJ2-3	-	CASSVTTGTSGSLVGDMQYF	TGTGCCAGCAGTGTAACTACAGGGACTAGCGGGAGTCTGGTAGGAGATATGCAGTATTTT
TRBV6-1	-	TRBJ2-7	-	CVGTGGYYEQYF	TGTGTCGGCACTGGGGGCTACTACGAGCAGTACTTC
TRBV29-1	-	TRBJ2-2	-	CSVGSEGTTNTGEPFF	TGCAGTGTTGGATCAGAGGGGACAACGAACACCGGGGAGCCGTTTTTT
TRBV7-8	-	TRBJ2-6	-	CASSFGWTNILTF	TGCGCCAGCAGCTTCGGGTGGACCAACATCCTGACTTTC
TRBV11-2	-	TRBJ2-1	-	CASLEAFNEQFF	TGTGCCAGCCTAGAGGCTTTCAATGAGCAGTTCTTC